The next 29 T cell receptor beta chains were all read from a single sample in a study of T cells after yellow fever vaccination. TCRdb used MiXCR to reprocess the 5' RACE reads, holding one entry per CDR3 protein. The table has approximately 550,000 distinct CDR3 sequences, approximately 21% seen once; the top ten hold roughly an eighth. Here the sequenced sample was PBMCs, taken 15 days after the yellow fever booster vaccination. These receptor sequences come from a man aged 25-45 years who received the YFV17D yellow fever vaccine.

This clonotype has more than one count but fewer than ten. This chain connects TRBV20-1 to TRBJ2-1; D remains unclear. This CDR3 is 11 amino acids long. With 2 bases removed from V and 6 bases from J, the gap between germline ends came to 5 bases. Germline CDR1 reads DFQATT; CDR2 reads SNEGSKA (reference sequence). This CDR3 reads CSARSSNEQFF. The CDR3 region has the DNA TGCAGTGCTAGATCTAGCAATGAGCAGTTCTTC.

This chain connects TRBV6-1 to TRBJ2-1, with 14 bases matching TRBD2. Germline CDR1 reads MNHNS; CDR2 reads SASEGT. The V gene end was trimmed by 10 bases and the J gene end by 7 bases; junction bases not matched to a gene: 6. The CDR3 spans 14 residues. The CDR3 here is CATGTSGSINEQFF. The CDR3 DNA sequence: TGTGCCACTGGGACTAGCGGGAGTATAAATGAGCAGTTCTTC.

This sequence joins TRBV6-2 or TRBV6-3 and TRBJ2-5; TRBD2 is a possible D gene (6 bases). The CDR3 loop spans 14 amino acids. CDR1 and CDR2 (germline): MNHEY, SVGEGT. The germline V and J ends were trimmed by 5 bases and 4 bases, with 14 bases remaining between them. The CDR3, as DNA: TGTGCCAGCAGTACCGCGGAGGGTAGAGAGACCCAGTACTTC. This codes for CASSTAEGRETQYF.

The V and J genes are TRBV18 and TRBJ2-1, with D perhaps TRBD2 (6 bases). This CDR3 spans 15 amino acids. Trimming shortened V by 2 bases and J by 7 bases, and 15 bases separated the two germline ends. CDR1 and CDR2 from the germline V gene are KGHSH and LQKENI. DNA for the CDR3: TGTGCCAGCTCACCATACGGGGGAGATCGTAATGAGCAGTTCTTC. Translating it yields CASSPYGGDRNEQFF.

This clonotype was counted a few times. The rearrangement links TRBV12-3 or TRBV12-4 to TRBJ2-1, with D unclear. The CDR3 totals 11 residues. Trimming shortened V by 6 bases and J by 7 bases, and 7 bases separated the two germline ends. The CDR3 loop is CASSTNNEQFF. Written as DNA, the CDR3 is TGTGCCAGCAGCACAAATAATGAGCAGTTCTTC.

V gene TRBV19 combines with J gene TRBJ2-7; a possible D gene is TRBD2 (5 bases). V was shortened by 2 bases and J by 6 bases, with 8 bases between the two germline ends. CDR1 is LNHDA, CDR2 SQIVND, per germline (reference sequence). The CDR3 extends over 12 amino acids. CDR3 in amino acids: CASSIPAGEQYF. CDR3 sequence (DNA): TGTGCCAGTAGTATACCCGCGGGCGAGCAGTACTTC.

The V call is TRBV7-2, the J call TRBJ2-1, with 7 nucleotides matching TRBD2. The CDR3 consists of 15 residues. Germline CDR1 SGHTA, CDR2 FQGNSA. With V trimmed by 3 bases and J by 6 bases, 8 bases remained unmatched. The DNA of the CDR3 is TGTGCCAGCAGCTTGGTCGGGACTACCGCCAATGAGCAGTTCTTC. This sequence encodes CASSLVGTTANEQFF.

This clonotype appeared a few times. The chain carries TRBV19 and TRBJ1-4; D is perhaps TRBD1 (5 bases). The V and J ends lost 3 bases and 12 bases respectively, with 14 bases between them. Germline-derived CDR1 and CDR2 are LNHDA and SQIVND (reference sequence). CDR3 length: 13 residues. Here the CDR3 DNA reads TGTGCCAGTAGTATCGGGGGTGCTTCGGAACTGTTTTTT. Its protein is CASSIGGASELFF.

This rearrangement joins TRBV10-3 to TRBJ2-7, with D perhaps matching TRBD1 (7 bases). This CDR3 region has 14 residues. The germline CDR1 and CDR2 sequences are ENHRY and SYGVKD. Trimming stripped 4 bases from V and 2 bases from J, with 12 bases between. CDR3 in DNA: TGTGCCATCAGTGGGAGGGACAGCACCTACGAGCAGTACTTC. As protein: CAISGRDSTYEQYF.

The CDR3 is CAWSVGVIGELFF. CDR3 nucleotide sequence: TGTGCCTGGAGTGTAGGGGTCATCGGGGAGCTGTTTTTT. The chain is built from TRBV30 and TRBJ2-2; a possible D gene is TRBD1 (5 bases). Deletions cut 0 bases from V and 7 bases from J, with 9 bases between. This CDR3 is built from 13 residues. The germline V gene encodes CDR1 GTSNPN and CDR2 SVGIG (reference sequence).

The chain uses TRBV29-1 and TRBJ2-7, with D perhaps matching TRBD2 (5 bases). This CDR3 contains 13 residues. Trimming removed 7 bases at V and 7 bases at J, with 20 bases between. The germline V gene encodes CDR1 SQVTM and CDR2 ANQGSEA. This CDR3 is CSAALSRGSEQYF. The CDR3 region has the DNA TGCAGCGCAGCATTGAGTAGAGGGTCTGAGCAGTACTTC.

V and J are TRBV12-3 or TRBV12-4 and TRBJ2-4, with D perhaps TRBD2 (5 bases). There are 13 residues in the CDR3. V was shortened by 2 bases and J by 7 bases, with 9 bases between the two germline ends. CDR3 in DNA: TGTGCCAGCAGTTTAAACGGGAAGAACATTCAGTACTTC. Translation gives CASSLNGKNIQYF.

This clonotype was picked up a small number of times. This chain links TRBV29-1 with TRBJ2-5; D is perhaps TRBD2 (6 bases). In germline, CDR1 is SQVTM, CDR2 ANQGSEA. The ends were cut back, 4 bases at V and 7 bases at J, with 13 bases in the middle. This CDR3 contains 12 residues. The CDR3 sequence is CSVVGGEVTQYF. The CDR3 nucleotides are TGCAGCGTTGTGGGAGGCGAGGTGACCCAGTACTTC.

This clonotype has more than one count but fewer than ten. The chain joins TRBV5-1 to TRBJ2-1, with no clear D. V dropped 0 bases and J dropped 5 bases, with 6 bases sitting between them. The CDR3 is made up of 13 amino acids. Per germline, CDR1 SGHRS and CDR2 YFSETQ. CDR3 sequence: CASSLDTNNEQFF. The CDR3, as DNA: TGCGCCAGCAGCTTGGACACTAACAATGAGCAGTTCTTC.

This clonotype was seen a handful of times. This chain uses TRBV5-1 with TRBJ2-5; D might be TRBD2 (6 bases). Germline assignment: CDR1 SGHRS and CDR2 YFSETQ. Trimming left V 4 bases short and J 4 bases short, with 20 bases between. The CDR3 loop spans 16 amino acids. DNA of the CDR3: TGCGCCAGCAGCGTTAATGAGGGAGGTGGATCAGAGACCCAGTACTTC. Protein product: CASSVNEGGGSETQYF.

The table lists this clonotype with a few counts. The J gene is TRBJ2-1, the V gene TRBV20-1, with 8 bases matching TRBD2. The germline V gene encodes CDR1 DFQATT and CDR2 SNEGSKA (reference sequence). This CDR3 has 16 amino acids. Trimming removed 8 bases from V and 5 bases from J; junction bases left unmatched: 17. CDR3 in amino acids: CSPSQPAGGEDNEQFF. In DNA, the CDR3 is TGCAGTCCCTCCCAGCCCGCGGGAGGCGAAGACAATGAGCAGTTCTTC.

This clonotype turned up a few times. This chain uses TRBV11-3 with TRBJ2-5; the match to TRBD1 covers 7 bases. Germline trimming cut 5 bases from V and 1 base from J; bases unmatched to any gene: 7. In germline, CDR1 is SGHNT, CDR2 YENEEA. The CDR3 is made up of 15 amino acids. CDR3 nucleotide sequence: TGTGCCAGCAGCGTCGGGACAGTCCCCCAAGAGACCCAGTACTTC. Amino acid sequence: CASSVGTVPQETQYF.

CDR3 bases: TGTGCCAGCAGTGAATCTAGGGGGAACTATGGCTACACCTTC. Protein: CASSESRGNYGYTF. The chain joins TRBV25-1 to TRBJ1-2, with D possibly TRBD1 on 6 matching bases. CDR3 length: 14 amino acids. V dropped 1 base and J dropped 2 bases, with 8 bases sitting between them. Germline values: CDR1 MGHDK, CDR2 SYGVNS.

The rearrangement uses TRBV10-3 and TRBJ2-7, with D tentatively TRBD2 (5 bases). The CDR3 has 13 amino acids. CDR1 and CDR2 (germline): ENHRY, SYGVKD. V was pared by 6 bases and J by 0 bases, with 9 bases between. The chain's CDR3 is CAISGKSSYEQYF. DNA of the CDR3: TGTGCCATCAGCGGGAAGAGCTCCTACGAGCAGTACTTC.

The sample holds a few counts of this clonotype. The genes are TRBV29-1 and TRBJ2-1; the D call may be TRBD1 or TRBD2 (6 bases each). The CDR3 covers 16 residues. Trimming took 6 bases from V and 6 from J, leaving 24 bases between them. Looked up from germline, CDR1 is SQVTM and CDR2 is ANQGSEA. This CDR3 is CSVLSLGGLYPNEQFF. Here the CDR3 DNA reads TGCAGCGTCCTCTCCCTGGGGGGCCTCTACCCCAATGAGCAGTTCTTC.

This clonotype was counted only a few times. The gene calls are TRBV20-1 and TRBJ2-2; D possibly corresponds to TRBD1 (5 bases). Germline V gene sequence: CDR1 DFQATT, CDR2 SNEGSKA (reference sequence). V was pared by 0 bases and J by 4 bases, with 12 bases between. The CDR3 covers 15 residues. The CDR3 is CSARDIGVLTGELFF. The CDR3, as DNA: TGCAGTGCTAGAGATATAGGGGTACTCACCGGGGAGCTGTTTTTT.

The chain couples TRBV20-1 to TRBJ2-7, with D perhaps TRBD1 or TRBD2 (5 bases each). This CDR3 region has 13 residues. In germline, CDR1 is DFQATT, CDR2 SNEGSKA (reference sequence). V was cut by 3 bases and J by 7 bases, with 16 bases left in between. CDR3 nucleotide sequence: TGCAGTGCTAGTGACGGGACCAAGAAGGAGCAGTACTTC. Translation gives CSASDGTKKEQYF.

This clonotype was counted between two and nine times. The chain carries TRBV5-1 and TRBJ2-3, with D unresolved. The germline V gene encodes CDR1 SGHRS and CDR2 YFSETQ. The CDR3 is 14 amino acids. Between the trimmed V and J ends, which lost 4 bases and 2 bases, there was a span of 11 bases. This CDR3 reads CASSPREHTDTQYF. CDR3 bases: TGCGCCAGCAGCCCACGCGAACACACAGATACGCAGTATTTT. The variable domain in full, completed from reference TRBV5-1 and TRBJ2-3, reads KAGVTQTPRYLIKTRGQQVTLSCSPISGHRSVSWYQQTPGQGLQFLFEYFSETQRNKGNFPGRFSGRQFSNSRSEMNVSTLELGDSALYLCASSPREHTDTQYFGPGTRLTVL.

This clonotype has just a few counts. The rearrangement joins TRBV3-1 to TRBJ2-7; 12 nucleotides agree with TRBD2. J lost 4 bases, V lost 3 bases, and 4 bases had no gene match. The CDR3 consists of 15 residues. Germline lookup yields CDR1 LGHDT and CDR2 YNNKEL (reference sequence). The CDR3 sequence: CASSQTSGSVYEQYF. The CDR3 DNA reads as TGTGCCAGCAGCCAGACTAGCGGGAGTGTTTACGAGCAGTACTTC.

The chain couples TRBV28 to TRBJ2-3; 7 nucleotides line up with TRBD2. The CDR3 extends over 14 amino acids. V lost 8 bases and J lost 2; bases outside the gene matches: 7. Germline loops: CDR1 MDHEN, CDR2 SYDVKM. This chain's CDR3 is CASRRGSYTDTQYF. CDR3 in DNA: TGTGCCAGCCGTCGCGGGAGTTACACAGATACGCAGTATTTT.

The chain links TRBV4-1 to TRBJ2-5; D uncertain. The CDR3 consists of 16 residues. Looked up from germline, CDR1 is MGHRA and CDR2 is YSYEKL. The V and J ends lost 0 bases and 5 bases respectively, with 16 bases between them. CDR3 nucleotide sequence: TGCGCCAGCAGCCAAGATCTCGGCATAGGCGGTGAGACCCAGTACTTC. Its translation is CASSQDLGIGGETQYF.

This clonotype has a handful of counts. The chain combines TRBV7-9 with TRBJ2-7, with TRBD2 identical over 13 bases. J was trimmed by 4 bases and V by 5 bases; bases with no gene match: 8. The CDR3 totals 16 residues. Germline lookup yields CDR1 SEHNR and CDR2 FQNEAQ (reference sequence). CDR3 sequence reads: CASSPRTSGSRYEQYF. The CDR3 DNA is TGTGCCAGCAGCCCCCGGACTAGCGGGAGTAGGTACGAGCAGTACTTC.

The genes are TRBV24-1 and TRBJ2-1, with D tentatively TRBD1 (6 bases). V was clipped by 6 bases and J by 6 bases, with 17 bases between them. Germline CDR1 is KGHDR and CDR2 is SFDVKD. This CDR3 is 15 amino acids long. The CDR3 sequence: CATSRFEQGGNEQFF. In DNA form, the CDR3 reads TGTGCCACCAGTCGCTTCGAACAGGGCGGCAATGAGCAGTTCTTC.

V gene TRBV9 combines with J gene TRBJ2-1; D is ambiguous. V lost 7 bases, J lost 0 bases, and 14 bases lay in between. The CDR3 loop spans 15 amino acids. Germline V gene lookup returns CDR1 SGDLS and CDR2 YYNGEE. The CDR3 DNA follows: TGTGCCAGCGACGAAGGGTCCAGCTCCTACAATGAGCAGTTCTTC. It yields the protein CASDEGSSSYNEQFF.